One sample yielded the 25 T cell receptor beta chains listed below, sequenced in a study of blood T cell repertoires in COVID-19. Sequencing was performed with immunoSEQ multiplex PCR; in TCRdb, only in-frame clones are kept and a portion is missing. The sample contains some 260,000 clones, roughly 88% of which appear only once. The specimen sequenced was peripheral blood. These receptors came from a woman in her twenties or thirties with COVID-19, enrolled during active disease.

V usage is TRBV29-1 and J usage is TRBJ1-1; TRBD1 might be the D (6 bases). Looked up from germline, CDR1 is SQVTM and CDR2 is ANQGSEA. This CDR3 is built from 14 residues. V gave up 2 bases and J gave up 5 bases, with 15 bases separating them. This CDR3 reads CSVEPPLRGTEAFF. For the CDR3, the DNA is TGCAGCGTTGAACCCCCCCTGAGGGGGACTGAAGCTTTCTTT.

The chain employs TRBV19 and TRBJ2-1, with 8 bases fitting TRBD1. The trim removed 6 bases at V and 3 bases at J, leaving 16 bases unmatched. The CDR3 has 18 residues. From germline, CDR1 is LNHDA and CDR2 SQIVND (reference sequence). CDR3 in DNA: TGTGCCAGTAGCACACCCGGGACAGGATACAGCCTCTACAATGAGCAGTTCTTC. Residues: CASSTPGTGYSLYNEQFF.

V and J are TRBV5-4 and TRBJ2-3; 11 nucleotides match TRBD2. This CDR3 is 15 amino acids long. The V and J ends lost 4 bases and 4 bases, in that order; junction bases with no gene match: 5. Germline values: CDR1 SGHNT, CDR2 YYREEE (reference sequence). CDR3 loop: CASSTGLAGSDTQYF. CDR3 nucleotides: TGTGCCAGCAGCACCGGACTAGCGGGTTCAGATACGCAGTATTTT.

The rearrangement joins TRBV5-1 to TRBJ2-1; D is perhaps TRBD2 (6 bases). The CDR3 loop spans 14 amino acids. Deletions cut 7 bases from V and 2 bases from J, with 13 bases between. From germline, CDR1 is SGHRS and CDR2 YFSETQ. CDR3 DNA: TGCGCCAGCTCCGGGGGATTGCCCTACAATGAGCAGTTCTTC. Amino acid sequence: CASSGGLPYNEQFF.

The J gene is TRBJ1-2, the V gene TRBV7-9, with 9 bases identical to TRBD1. The germline gives CDR1 SEHNR, CDR2 FQNEAQ (reference sequence). Germline trimming cut 5 bases from V and 4 bases from J; bases unmatched to any gene: 8. This CDR3 is 15 amino acids long. CDR3 nucleotide sequence: TGTGCCAGCAGCGCCGGACAGGGGTTCGGCTATGGCTACACCTTC. Protein: CASSAGQGFGYGYTF.

The chain combines TRBV11-3 with TRBJ2-3; 9 bases fit TRBD2. V dropped 3 bases and J dropped 1; count of bases not matched to a gene: 2. Looked up from germline, CDR1 is SGHNT and CDR2 is YENEEA. The CDR3 spans 15 residues. The CDR3 sequence is CASSLRLAGTDTQYF. Written as DNA, the CDR3 is TGTGCCAGCAGCTTGAGACTAGCGGGCACAGATACGCAGTATTTT.

This chain connects TRBV10-3 to TRBJ2-1, with 9 nucleotides matching TRBD1. CDR3 length equals 12 residues. Trimming took 6 bases from V and 9 from J; bases not matched to a gene: 3. Germline CDR1 and CDR2: ENHRY and SYGVKD. CDR3 region: CAIRQGAGEQFF. CDR3 in DNA: TGTGCCATCAGACAGGGGGCAGGTGAGCAGTTCTTC.

J is TRBJ1-2 and V is TRBV4-2; D is perhaps TRBD1 (5 bases). The CDR3 is made up of 14 amino acids. Looked up from germline, CDR1 is LGHNA and CDR2 is YNFKEQ. Trimming took off 2 bases at V and 5 bases at J, with 12 bases between the two ends. The CDR3 coding sequence is TGTGCCAGCAGCCAAATAGGGACTGGTTATGGCTACACCTTC. Protein: CASSQIGTGYGYTF.

V gene TRBV6-1 combines with J gene TRBJ2-5; 7 positions match TRBD1. Per germline, CDR1 MNHNS and CDR2 SASEGT. The CDR3 loop spans 17 amino acids. V was pared by 2 bases and J by 3 bases, with 12 bases of the junction left unmatched. CDR3 nucleotide sequence: TGTGCCAGCAGTGAAAAGAGGGGGCCGGCAGGAAAAGAGACCCAGTACTTC. This sequence encodes CASSEKRGPAGKETQYF.

The genes are TRBV6-1 and TRBJ1-2; TRBD1 matches at 8 bases. The CDR3 sequence is 14 residues long. Trimming at V came to 2 bases and at J to 5 bases, leaving 4 bases not matched to a gene. Germline CDR1 MNHNS, CDR2 SASEGT. Written as DNA, the CDR3 is TGTGCCAGCAGTGAAATGGGGACAGGTTATGGCTACACCTTC. As protein: CASSEMGTGYGYTF.

This clone was detected only once. The chain carries TRBV2 and TRBJ2-1, with a tentative D call TRBD1 (5 bases). Germline values: CDR1 SNHLY, CDR2 FYNNEI. V was shortened by 1 base and J by 10 bases, with 5 bases between the two germline ends. This CDR3 comprises 11 residues. This chain's CDR3 is CASSEGGEQFF. In DNA form, the CDR3 reads TGTGCCAGCAGTGAAGGGGGCGAGCAGTTCTTC.

The chain employs TRBV5-1 and TRBJ1-2; D perhaps matches TRBD1 (5 bases). The CDR3 loop spans 13 amino acids. V was pared by 0 bases and J by 4 bases, with 7 bases between. Germline CDR1 reads SGHRS; CDR2 reads YFSETQ. In DNA form, the CDR3 reads TGCGCCAGCAGCTTGGGACAGCTCTATGGCTACACCTTC. Encoded protein: CASSLGQLYGYTF.

The V gene is TRBV27, the J gene TRBJ2-1; 7 nucleotides agree with TRBD2. The CDR3 totals 14 residues. J gave up 4 bases and V 6 bases, and 6 bases lay outside the gene matches. Germline loops: CDR1 MNHEY, CDR2 SMNVEV (reference sequence). The CDR3 DNA is TGTGCCAGCAGCCCAACGGGACTATACAATGAGCAGTTCTTC. The encoded protein is CASSPTGLYNEQFF.

The rearrangement joins TRBV19 to TRBJ2-3; possibly TRBD2 for D (6 bases). Germline loops: CDR1 LNHDA, CDR2 SQIVND (reference sequence). The CDR3 sequence is 13 residues long. V was trimmed by 5 bases and J by 0 bases, leaving 6 bases between them. The CDR3 loop is CASSLASTDTQYF. The CDR3 DNA reads as TGTGCCAGTAGTCTAGCGAGCACAGATACGCAGTATTTT.

On this clone itself: Within the sample, other DNA sequences also encode this same CDR3. The gene calls are TRBV6-2 or TRBV6-3 and TRBJ2-3, with a weak D call TRBD2 (5 bases). V was clipped by 0 bases and J by 1 base, with 5 bases between them. The germline V gene has CDR1 MNHEY and CDR2 SVGEGT. CDR3 size: 14 residues. The CDR3 DNA is TGTGCCAGCAGTTACTCGCGGGGCACAGATACGCAGTATTTT. Its protein is CASSYSRGTDTQYF.

This clone appeared a single time. The chain couples TRBV16 to TRBJ1-1; TRBD1 is a possible D gene (5 bases). The CDR3 length is 15 residues. CDR1 and CDR2 (germline): KGHSY, FQNENV. The V gene lost 4 bases and the J gene lost 1 base, with 13 bases spanning the gap. DNA of the CDR3: TGTGCCAGCAGCCCACGCGGGGGTTGGAACACTGAAGCTTTCTTT. Translated: CASSPRGGWNTEAFF.

The gene calls are TRBV6-6 and TRBJ2-1; 9 nucleotides match TRBD2. The CDR3 is 16 residues long. Trimming removed 5 bases from V and 6 bases from J; junction bases left unmatched: 11. CDR1 and CDR2 from the germline V gene are MNHNY and SVGAGI (reference sequence). CDR3 DNA: TGTGCCAGCAGTCCCCAAGGAGCGGGAGGTACCAATGAGCAGTTCTTC. It is translated as CASSPQGAGGTNEQFF.

V usage is TRBV3-1 (or the pseudogene TRBV3-2) and J usage is TRBJ2-2; maybe TRBD2 (5 bases). There are 15 residues in the CDR3. In germline, CDR1 is LGHDT, CDR2 YNNKEL (reference sequence). V was cut by 4 bases and J by 1 base, with 10 bases left in between. This CDR3 is CASSPRGVNTGELFF. CDR3 sequence (DNA): TGTGCCAGCAGCCCCCGGGGAGTGAACACCGGGGAGCTGTTTTTT.

This clone was detected once. The V gene is TRBV7-6, the J gene TRBJ2-2; perhaps TRBD2 as D (5 bases). Trimming removed 5 bases from V and 0 bases from J, with 10 bases in between. This CDR3 spans 15 amino acids. Germline CDR1 is SGHVS and CDR2 is FNYEAQ. The chain's CDR3 is CASSRSDPNTGELFF. Here the CDR3 DNA reads TGTGCCAGCAGCCGTAGCGACCCGAACACCGGGGAGCTGTTTTTT.

The J gene is TRBJ1-2, the V gene TRBV18, with D perhaps matching TRBD1 (6 bases). Trimming removed 1 base at V and 6 bases at J, with 18 bases between. Germline loops: CDR1 KGHSH, CDR2 LQKENI. The length of the CDR3 is 16 residues. The CDR3 DNA follows: TGTGCCAGCTCACCACTCCCCCCCAACAGGGTGGATGGCTACACCTTC. This gives the protein CASSPLPPNRVDGYTF.

The chain combines TRBV13 with TRBJ1-1; D not resolved. Germline CDR1 is PRHDT and CDR2 is FYEKMQ (reference sequence). The CDR3 runs to 14 residues. The V and J ends lost 2 bases and 3 bases respectively, with 10 bases between them. Here the CDR3 DNA reads TGTGCCAGCAGCTTACGGGGTTCGGACACTGAAGCTTTCTTT. Translated, it gives CASSLRGSDTEAFF.

The genes are TRBV6-4 and TRBJ2-2; D unclear. V was clipped by 0 bases and J by 0 bases, with 8 bases between them. CDR1 is MRHNA and CDR2 is SNTAGT in the germline V gene. This CDR3 spans 16 amino acids. CDR3 residues: CASSDSRKPNTGELFF. The CDR3 coding sequence is TGTGCCAGCAGTGACTCCAGGAAACCGAACACCGGGGAGCTGTTTTTT.

The chain combines TRBV2 with TRBJ2-1, with TRBD2 identical over 8 bases. V shed 3 bases and J 2 bases; nucleotides not matched to a gene: 3. The CDR3 loop spans 15 amino acids. CDR1 SNHLY and CDR2 FYNNEI come from the germline V gene. The CDR3, as DNA: TGTGCCAGCAGTGAGAGAGCGGGGGCCTACAATGAGCAGTTCTTC. Residues: CASSERAGAYNEQFF.

This clone was detected many times. The chain couples TRBV4-3 to TRBJ2-1, with 11 bases matching TRBD2. V dropped 1 base and J dropped 3; count of bases not matched to a gene: 2. This CDR3 has 16 amino acids. CDR1 is LGHNA, CDR2 YSLEER, per germline. In DNA, the CDR3 is TGCGCCAGCAGCCAAGCGGGACTAGCGGACTACAATGAGCAGTTCTTC. Protein: CASSQAGLADYNEQFF.

The genes are TRBV4-1 and TRBJ2-1, with TRBD2 identical over 11 bases. The length of the CDR3 is 14 residues. Germline V CDR1 and CDR2: MGHRA, YSYEKL. After removal of 4 bases from V and 6 bases from J, the junction contained 2 bases not matched to a gene. The CDR3 DNA reads TGCGCCAGCAGCCGACTAGCGGGAACCAATGAGCAGTTCTTC. Translated: CASSRLAGTNEQFF.